These T cell receptor beta chains were read from a single sample in a study of OX40 agonist ivuxolimab in advanced cancers. Produced via immunoSEQ multiplex PCR; TCRdb's table is partial and in-frame only. The sample carries about 41,000 clones, around 87% recorded once. The sample here was CD4+ or CD8+ T cells sorted from blood, taken in a trial of the OX40 agonist ivuxolimab. The receptor set was obtained from an adult with an advanced solid tumor such as melanoma, head and neck, liver or kidney cancer. Both conserved end residues are part of each CDR3. Each record gives: clone size, J gene, V gene, D gene, CDR3 DNA, CDR3 protein. The D gene is left open where the match is weak. Clone size is given for some rows only: seen once, a few or many times, or a class if the clone is expanded.

. TRBJ2-7 TRBV28 TRBD2 TGTGCCAGCTCGAACCCGGGACTAGCGGGTTTCTACGAGCAGTACTTC CASSNPGLAGFYEQYF
. TRBJ2-7 TRBV4-1 . TGCGCCAGCAGCCACCAAGACAGAGACGAGCAGTACTTC CASSHQDRDEQYF
. TRBJ1-5 TRBV28 . TGTGCCAGCAGTAGGGTCGGGACAAAATATAGCAATCAGCCCCAGCATTTT CASSRVGTKYSNQPQHF
. TRBJ2-6 TRBV10-3 . TGTGCCATCAGTGACTCAGGGAAAGAGCCCTCTGGGGCCAACGTCCTGACTTTC CAISDSGKEPSGANVLTF
. TRBJ2-3 TRBV10-2 TRBD2 TGCGCCAGCAGATCAGCGGGGGTCAGGTTAGATACGCAGTATTTT CASRSAGVRLDTQYF
. TRBJ1-2 TRBV2 TRBD1 TGTGCCAGCAGTAGGGACAGGATAGACTATGGCTACACCTTC CASSRDRIDYGYTF
once TRBJ1-4 TRBV7-2 . TGTGCCAGCAGTTTAGCGGGGGGGCTGAGTGAAAAACTGTTTTTT CASSLAGGLSEKLFF
. TRBJ1-1 TRBV10-3 . TGTGCCATCAGTGACTCGAGGGGACAATTAACCGGAGCTTTCTTT CAISDSRGQLTGAFF
. TRBJ2-7 TRBV7-8 . TGTGCCAGCAGCTTTTTTAGGTGGGGGTCCGACTACGAGCAGTACTTC CASSFFRWGSDYEQYF
once TRBJ2-3 TRBV28 . TGTGCCAGCAGTTTAAGTGTTATGGGTACGCAGTATTTT CASSLSVMGTQYF
. TRBJ1-6 TRBV2 TRBD1 TGTGCCAGCAGAGACAGGGGTGGCTCACCCCTCCACTTT CASRDRGGSPLHF
. TRBJ2-3 TRBV6-6 . TGTGCCAGCAGTTTTAATAAGGACACGGCATCGTCGCAGTATTTT CASSFNKDTASSQYF
. TRBJ1-3 TRBV10-3 . TGTGCCATCAGTGATACTCTCCGCTCTGGAAACACCATATATTTT CAISDTLRSGNTIYF
. TRBJ2-1 TRBV4-3 TRBD1 TGCGCCAGCAGCCAAGTGGGGGCAGGGGGCGGGTATGAGCAGTTCTTC CASSQVGAGGGYEQFF
. TRBJ1-6 TRBV30 TRBD1 TGTGCCTGGAGTGCAGTGGGACAGGGTAATAATTCACCCCTCCACTTT CAWSAVGQGNNSPLHF
. TRBJ1-1 TRBV27 . TGTGCCAGCAGTTTAGGGGCAGGGCTGAACACTGAAGCTTTCTTT CASSLGAGLNTEAFF
. TRBJ2-7 TRBV12-2 . TGTGCAAGTCGCTTAGCCCTTTGCGGGAGAAGGACCTACGAGCAGTACTTC CASRLALCGRRTYEQYF
. TRBJ2-7 TRBV11-3 . TGTGCCAGCAGCTTATGGTCCGGCGGGCGGGACTCCTACGAGCAGTACTTC CASSLWSGGRDSYEQYF
once TRBJ1-4 TRBV18 . TGTGCCAGCTCACCACTCGCAGGGGCAGCTAATGAAAAACTGTTTTTT CASSPLAGAANEKLFF
. TRBJ2-7 TRBV30 . TGTGCCTGGGGAGAAAAAGGACAGAACTTTAAGAACGAGCAGTACTTC CAWGEKGQNFKNEQYF
few TRBJ1-5 TRBV30 TRBD1 TGTGCCTGGCGGACAGGGGAAAGTCAGCCCCAGCATTTT CAWRTGESQPQHF
. TRBJ2-3 TRBV5-1 TRBD2 TGCGCCAGCAGCCCAGGACTAGCGGGGACAGATACGCAGTATTTT CASSPGLAGTDTQYF
. TRBJ2-3 TRBV5-1 TRBD2 TGCGCCAGCAGCGGATCTAGCGGGAGGGCTCGGGATACGCAGTATTTT CASSGSSGRARDTQYF
once TRBJ1-5 TRBV2 . TGTGCCAGCACGGTAGGGCGAATCCATAGCAATCAGCCCCAGCATTTT CASTVGRIHSNQPQHF
. TRBJ1-5 TRBV11-1 TRBD1 TGTGCCAGCAGCACTGACAGGGGTCAGCCCCAGCATTTT CASSTDRGQPQHF